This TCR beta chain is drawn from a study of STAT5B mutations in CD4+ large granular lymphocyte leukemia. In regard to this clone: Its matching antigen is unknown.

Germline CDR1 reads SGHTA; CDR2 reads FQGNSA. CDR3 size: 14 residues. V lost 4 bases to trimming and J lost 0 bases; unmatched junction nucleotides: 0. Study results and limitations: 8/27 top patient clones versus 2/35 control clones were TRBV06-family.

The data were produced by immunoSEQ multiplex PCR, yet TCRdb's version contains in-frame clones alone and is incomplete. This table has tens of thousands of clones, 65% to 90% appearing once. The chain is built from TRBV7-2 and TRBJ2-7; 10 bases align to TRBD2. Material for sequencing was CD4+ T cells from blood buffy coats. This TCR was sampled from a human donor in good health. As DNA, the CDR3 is TGTGCCAGCAGCTGGACTAGCGGCTCCTACGAGCAGTACTTC. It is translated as CASSWTSGSYEQYF.